These T cell receptor beta chains were read from a single sample in a study of CD8+ T cells in alopecia areata. The repertoire was sequenced with immunoSEQ multiplex PCR; TCRdb's copy has only in-frame clones and lacks some. The sample has just under 7,500 clones, 50% to 75% seen once. The sample here was skin, taken at week 0. These receptors originate from a human donor with alopecia areata. Both conserved end residues are part of each CDR3. A D gene is named only where the DNA matches it firmly. The size of a clone is reported for some rows only, either as once, few or many, or as a class for expanded clones.

cdr3_nt: TGTGCCAGCAGCACCGCCGTGACCGGGGAGCTGTTTTTT
cdr3_aa: CASSTAVTGELFF
v_call: TRBV5-4
j_call: TRBJ2-2
clone_size: once
d_call: -

cdr3_nt: TGTGCCAGCAGTGGACAGGGAGATGAAAAACTGTTTTTT
cdr3_aa: CASSGQGDEKLFF
v_call: TRBV2
j_call: TRBJ1-4
clone_size: -
d_call: TRBD1

cdr3_nt: TGCGCCAGCAGCTTGACCAGCTACGGGATGGGCCGTTCCTACGAGCAGTACTTC
cdr3_aa: CASSLTSYGMGRSYEQYF
v_call: TRBV5-1
j_call: TRBJ2-7
clone_size: few
d_call: -

cdr3_nt: TGCGCCAGCAGCTTGGGAGACAATCAGCCCCAGCATTTT
cdr3_aa: CASSLGDNQPQHF
v_call: TRBV5-1
j_call: TRBJ1-5
clone_size: once
d_call: -

cdr3_nt: TGTGCCAGTTCCCGGACCCAGCTAGGCACCGGGGAGCTGTTTTTT
cdr3_aa: CASSRTQLGTGELFF
v_call: TRBV6-1
j_call: TRBJ2-2
clone_size: few
d_call: -

cdr3_nt: TGTGCCAGCAGCCTGGACAGGGCTAGCGTCCTGACTTTC
cdr3_aa: CASSLDRASVLTF
v_call: TRBV7-6
j_call: TRBJ2-6
clone_size: few
d_call: TRBD1

cdr3_nt: TGTGCCAGCAGCCACAATATAGCGGGAGGACTTTACAATGAGCAGTTCTTC
cdr3_aa: CASSHNIAGGLYNEQFF
v_call: TRBV13
j_call: TRBJ2-1
clone_size: -
d_call: TRBD2

cdr3_nt: TGCGCCAGCAGCCAAGAGGACTTGGGCTCCTACGAGCAGTACTTC
cdr3_aa: CASSQEDLGSYEQYF
v_call: TRBV4-3
j_call: TRBJ2-7
clone_size: -
d_call: -

cdr3_nt: TGTGCCAGCAGTGAAACCCCCACAGATACGCAGTATTTT
cdr3_aa: CASSETPTDTQYF
v_call: TRBV2
j_call: TRBJ2-3
clone_size: -
d_call: -

cdr3_nt: TGTGCCAGCAGAAGGGACTGGAACACAGATACGCAGTATTTT
cdr3_aa: CASRRDWNTDTQYF
v_call: TRBV2
j_call: TRBJ2-3
clone_size: -
d_call: -

cdr3_nt: TGTGCCAGCAGCTTAGCCCAAGGGGGCATAGAGACCCAGTACTTC
cdr3_aa: CASSLAQGGIETQYF
v_call: TRBV7-7
j_call: TRBJ2-5
clone_size: -
d_call: TRBD1

cdr3_nt: TGTGCCAGCAGTTGGGGACAGAACGCTGAAGCTTTCTTT
cdr3_aa: CASSWGQNAEAFF
v_call: TRBV7-2
j_call: TRBJ1-1
clone_size: -
d_call: TRBD1

cdr3_nt: TGTGCCAGCAGCTGGACTAGCGGGGGGTACGAGCAGTACTTC
cdr3_aa: CASSWTSGGYEQYF
v_call: TRBV7-2
j_call: TRBJ2-7
clone_size: -
d_call: TRBD2

cdr3_nt: TGTGCCAGCAGTTACTCGGGGGGGAGCTCCTACAATGAGCAGTTCTTC
cdr3_aa: CASSYSGGSSYNEQFF
v_call: TRBV6-5
j_call: TRBJ2-1
clone_size: few
d_call: TRBD2

cdr3_nt: TGTGCCAGCAGCTTGAGGTTACAGGTCTCTGGGGCCAACGTCCTGACTTTC
cdr3_aa: CASSLRLQVSGANVLTF
v_call: TRBV7-9
j_call: TRBJ2-6
clone_size: -
d_call: -

cdr3_nt: TGTGCCAGCAGCGTTTCACAGGGAACCTACGAGCAGTACTTC
cdr3_aa: CASSVSQGTYEQYF
v_call: TRBV7-6
j_call: TRBJ2-7
clone_size: -
d_call: -

cdr3_nt: TGTGCCAGCAGCTCAGGGGTCGGCTATGGCTACACCTTC
cdr3_aa: CASSSGVGYGYTF
v_call: TRBV7-2
j_call: TRBJ1-2
clone_size: -
d_call: -

cdr3_nt: TGTGCCAGCAGCTTGAGACTAGCGACTCAAGAGACCCAGTACTTC
cdr3_aa: CASSLRLATQETQYF
v_call: TRBV5-1
j_call: TRBJ2-5
clone_size: few
d_call: TRBD2

cdr3_nt: TGTGCCAGCAGTGAGGGACAGGGGACCCTTAATGAAAAACTGTTTTTT
cdr3_aa: CASSEGQGTLNEKLFF
v_call: TRBV2
j_call: TRBJ1-4
clone_size: few
d_call: TRBD1

cdr3_nt: TGCGCCAGCAGCCAAGATACTAGGGTACAGGGGGGAAACACTGAAGCTTTCTTT
cdr3_aa: CASSQDTRVQGGNTEAFF
v_call: TRBV4-1
j_call: TRBJ1-1
clone_size: -
d_call: TRBD1

cdr3_nt: TGTGCCAGCAGTGAAGGAATTTCGTGGGTGGGGCTCGGCTACACCTTC
cdr3_aa: CASSEGISWVGLGYTF
v_call: TRBV2
j_call: TRBJ1-2
clone_size: -
d_call: -

cdr3_nt: TGTGCCAGCAGCGTAGAGACCACAGGGTGGACCGGGGAGCTGTTTTTT
cdr3_aa: CASSVETTGWTGELFF
v_call: TRBV9
j_call: TRBJ2-2
clone_size: -
d_call: -

cdr3_nt: TGTGCCAGCAGCTTGGGCCGCACCGGGCCCAGGGGCTACACCTTC
cdr3_aa: CASSLGRTGPRGYTF
v_call: TRBV5-8
j_call: TRBJ1-2
clone_size: few
d_call: -